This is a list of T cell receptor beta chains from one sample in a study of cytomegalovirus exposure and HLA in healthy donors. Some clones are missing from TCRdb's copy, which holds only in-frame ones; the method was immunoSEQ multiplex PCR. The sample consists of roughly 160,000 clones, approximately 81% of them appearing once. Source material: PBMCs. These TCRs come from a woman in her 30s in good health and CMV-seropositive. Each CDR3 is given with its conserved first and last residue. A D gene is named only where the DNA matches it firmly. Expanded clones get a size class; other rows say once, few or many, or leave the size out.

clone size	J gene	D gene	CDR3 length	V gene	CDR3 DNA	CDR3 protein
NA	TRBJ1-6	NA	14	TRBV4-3	TGCGCCAGCAGCCAAGTCCAGGGAAATTCACCCCTCCACTTT	CASSQVQGNSPLHF
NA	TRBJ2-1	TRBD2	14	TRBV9	TGTGCCAGCAGTCCTCTGGGAGGGTACAATGAGCAGTTCTTC	CASSPLGGYNEQFF
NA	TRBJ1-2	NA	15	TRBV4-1	TGCGCCAGCAGCCAAGAGGGGCGTTATGGTTATGGCTACACCTTC	CASSQEGRYGYGYTF
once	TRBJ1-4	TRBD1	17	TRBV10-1	TGCGCCAGCAGCACCAGGGACAGGGTCACAACTAATGAAAAACTGTTTTTT	CASSTRDRVTTNEKLFF
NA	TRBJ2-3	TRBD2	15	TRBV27	TGTGCCAGCAGTTTTTCCGGGGGGGCTGGAGATACGCAGTATTTT	CASSFSGGAGDTQYF
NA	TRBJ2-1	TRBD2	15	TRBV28	TGTGCCAGCAGTTTCCCCGGGACTAGGAGGAATGAGCAGTTCTTC	CASSFPGTRRNEQFF
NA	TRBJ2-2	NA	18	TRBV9	TGTGCCAGCAGCGCGAGTCACCGAGCCTACAGGGAAACCGGGGAGCTGTTTTTT	CASSASHRAYRETGELFF
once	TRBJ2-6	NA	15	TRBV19	TGTGCCAGTAGTATCGGAGGGCCTGGGGCCAACGTCCTGACTTTC	CASSIGGPGANVLTF
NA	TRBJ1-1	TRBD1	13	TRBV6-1	TGTGCCAGCAGTTTCGGGACAGGGTTGGATGCTTTCTTT	CASSFGTGLDAFF
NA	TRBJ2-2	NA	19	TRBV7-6	TGTGCCAGCAGCCCCCGCTTAGCGTTAGTACAGGGCGGTACCGGGGAGCTGTTTTTT	CASSPRLALVQGGTGELFF
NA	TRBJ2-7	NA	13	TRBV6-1	TGTGCCAGCCTGTTTACAGACTCCTACGAGCAGTACTTC	CASLFTDSYEQYF
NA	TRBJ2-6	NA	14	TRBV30	TGTGCCTGCCGCGGGGTGATGAGAGCCAACGTCCTGACTTTC	CACRGVMRANVLTF
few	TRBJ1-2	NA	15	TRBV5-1	TGCGCCAGCAGCTTGGGCCGGGGGAGAGACTATGGCTACACCTTC	CASSLGRGRDYGYTF
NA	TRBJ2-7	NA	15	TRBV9	TGTGCCAGCAGCGCCGGACAGCGTCCCTCCTACGAGCAGTACTTC	CASSAGQRPSYEQYF
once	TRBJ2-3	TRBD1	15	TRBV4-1	TGCGCCAGCAGCCATGGGACAGGGAGCACAGATACGCAGTATTTT	CASSHGTGSTDTQYF
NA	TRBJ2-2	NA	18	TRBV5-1	TGCGCCAGCAGCTTGGGCGTTAGCGGCCTCTTTGGGACCGGGGAGCTGTTTTTT	CASSLGVSGLFGTGELFF
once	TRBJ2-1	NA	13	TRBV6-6	TGTGCCAGCAGTTATGGGGGCCGCGGTAAGCAGTTCTTC	CASSYGGRGKQFF
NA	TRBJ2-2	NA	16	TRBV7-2	TGTGCCAGCAGCTTATTCAGCGGTTTGAACACCGGGGAGCTGTTTTTT	CASSLFSGLNTGELFF
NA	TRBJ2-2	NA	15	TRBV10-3	TGTGCCATCAGTGAGTCCAGGCTTGACACCGGGGAGCTGTTTTTT	CAISESRLDTGELFF
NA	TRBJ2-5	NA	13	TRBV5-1	TGCGCCAGCAGCTCGGCAGGGCAAGAGACCCAGTACTTC	CASSSAGQETQYF
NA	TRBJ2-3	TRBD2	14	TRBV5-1	TGCGCCAGCAGCTTGGGACTAGCGACAGATACGCAGTATTTT	CASSLGLATDTQYF
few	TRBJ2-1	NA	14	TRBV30	TGTGCCTGGAGTAAGGCTAGCGTTAAGTATGAGCAGTTCTTC	CAWSKASVKYEQFF
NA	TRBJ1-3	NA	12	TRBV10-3	TGTGCCATCAGGATTCCTGGAGACACCATATATTTT	CAIRIPGDTIYF
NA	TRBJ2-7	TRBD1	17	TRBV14	TGTGCCAGTAGCCAAGATCTTCTGGGACAGGGGACCTACGAGCAGTACTTC	CASSQDLLGQGTYEQYF
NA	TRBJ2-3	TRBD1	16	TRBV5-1	TGCGCCAGCAGCGCAGCCGGGACAGGGGGCACAGATACGCAGTATTTT	CASSAAGTGGTDTQYF
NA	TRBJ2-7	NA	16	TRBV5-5	TGTGCCAGCAGCTGGCTATTGACTAGTGGGTCCTACGAGCAGTACTTC	CASSWLLTSGSYEQYF
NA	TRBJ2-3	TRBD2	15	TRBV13	TGTGCCAGCAGCTTAGAGGCTAGCGGGGTTGATACGCAGTATTTT	CASSLEASGVDTQYF
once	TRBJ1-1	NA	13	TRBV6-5	TGTGCCAGCAGTTACTCTAGAGGCACTGAAGCTTTCTTT	CASSYSRGTEAFF
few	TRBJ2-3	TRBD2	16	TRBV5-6	TGTGCCAGCAGCTTGGGCCTAGCGGGTGGGGCAGATACGCAGTATTTT	CASSLGLAGGADTQYF
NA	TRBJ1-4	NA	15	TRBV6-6	TGTGCCAGCACCGGCAGGGAGGAAGATAATGAAAAACTGTTTTTT	CASTGREEDNEKLFF
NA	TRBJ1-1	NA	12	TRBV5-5	TGTGCCAGCAGCTGGGAGGGCACTGAAGCTTTCTTT	CASSWEGTEAFF
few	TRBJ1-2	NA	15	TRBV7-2	TGTGCCAGCAGCCCCCCAGGCGGGCTTTGGAGAGGCTACACCTTC	CASSPPGGLWRGYTF
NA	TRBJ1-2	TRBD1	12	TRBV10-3	TGTGCCATCGGGGACAGCTACGATGGCTACACCTTC	CAIGDSYDGYTF
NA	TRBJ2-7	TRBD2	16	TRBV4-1	TGCGCCAGCAGCCAACGTGCCGGGCGGGGGGACTACGAGCAGTACTTC	CASSQRAGRGDYEQYF
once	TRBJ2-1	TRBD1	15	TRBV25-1	TGTGCCAGCAGTTTGGGACAGGGTCCCGACAATGAGCAGTTCTTC	CASSLGQGPDNEQFF
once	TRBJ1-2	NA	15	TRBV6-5	TGTGCCAGCAGTTCCCCGGGCACGGGGGGCTATGGCTACACCTTC	CASSSPGTGGYGYTF
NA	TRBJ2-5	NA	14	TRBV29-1	TGCAGCGTTGAAGATCCGTTTGCGGGGGAGACCCAGTACTTC	CSVEDPFAGETQYF
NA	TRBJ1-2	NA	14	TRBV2	TGTGCCAGCCGGGTCGGACAGTCTAACTATGGCTACACCTTC	CASRVGQSNYGYTF
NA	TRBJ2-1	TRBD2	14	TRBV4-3	TGCGCCAGCAGCCAACCGGGAGGGGTGAATGAGCAGTTCTTC	CASSQPGGVNEQFF
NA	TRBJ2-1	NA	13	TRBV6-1	TGTGCCGGTGGTAGCACTTACTACAATGAGCAGTTCTTC	CAGGSTYYNEQFF
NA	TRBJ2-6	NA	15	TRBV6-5	TGTGCCAGCAGAATGGAGGGGTCTGGGGCCAACGTCCTGACTTTC	CASRMEGSGANVLTF
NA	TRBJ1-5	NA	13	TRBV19	TGTGCCAGTACCGACAGGTTCAATCAGCCCCAGCATTTT	CASTDRFNQPQHF
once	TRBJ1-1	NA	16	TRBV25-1	TGTGCCAGCAGTGCACCAATGGCGGGAGGGAACACTGAAGCTTTCTTT	CASSAPMAGGNTEAFF
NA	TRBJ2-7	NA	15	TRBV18	TGTGCCAGCTCACCAGCTTACGAACATACCTACGAGCAGTACTTC	CASSPAYEHTYEQYF
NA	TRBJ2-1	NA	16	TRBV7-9	TGTGCCAGCAGCCCCGACAGAGGTACTATCTACAATGAGCAGTTCTTC	CASSPDRGTIYNEQFF
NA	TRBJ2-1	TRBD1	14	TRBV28	TGTGCCAGCCTCCCGGGACAGGGGCCAAATGAGCAGTTCTTC	CASLPGQGPNEQFF
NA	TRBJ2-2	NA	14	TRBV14	TGTGCCAGCAGCCCGTTAGGGGGTACCGGGGAGCTGTTTTTT	CASSPLGGTGELFF
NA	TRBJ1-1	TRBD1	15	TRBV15	TGTGCCACCAGCAGAGCGGGACAGGGGGACACTGAAGCTTTCTTT	CATSRAGQGDTEAFF
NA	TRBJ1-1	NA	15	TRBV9	TGTGCCAGCAGCGTAAGTGGGAGTCCGAACACTGAAGCTTTCTTT	CASSVSGSPNTEAFF
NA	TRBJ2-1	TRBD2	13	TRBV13	TGTGCCAGCAGCGGCGGGACTAGCAGTGAGCAGTTCTTC	CASSGGTSSEQFF
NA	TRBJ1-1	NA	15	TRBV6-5	TGTGCCAGCAGTTACCTTTTGGGGCGGGGCACTGAAGCTTTCTTT	CASSYLLGRGTEAFF
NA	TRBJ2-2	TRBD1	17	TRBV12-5	TGTGCTAGTGGTTTGGTAACGCAGGGGGTGAATACCGGGGAGCTGTTTTTT	CASGLVTQGVNTGELFF